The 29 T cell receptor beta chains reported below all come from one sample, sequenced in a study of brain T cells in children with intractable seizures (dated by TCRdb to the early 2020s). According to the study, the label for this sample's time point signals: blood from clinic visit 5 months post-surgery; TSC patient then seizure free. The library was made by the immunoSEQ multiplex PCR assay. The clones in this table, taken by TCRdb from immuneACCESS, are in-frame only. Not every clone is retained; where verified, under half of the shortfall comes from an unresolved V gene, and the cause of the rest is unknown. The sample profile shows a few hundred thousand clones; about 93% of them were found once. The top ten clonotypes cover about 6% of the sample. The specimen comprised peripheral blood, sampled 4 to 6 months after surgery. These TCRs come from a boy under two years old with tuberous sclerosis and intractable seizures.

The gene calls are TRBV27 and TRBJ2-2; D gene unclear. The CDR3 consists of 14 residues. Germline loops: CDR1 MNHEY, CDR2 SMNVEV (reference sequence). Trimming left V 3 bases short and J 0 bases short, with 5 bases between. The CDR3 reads CASSLLTNTGELFF. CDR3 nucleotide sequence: TGTGCCAGCAGTTTGCTGACGAACACCGGGGAGCTGTTTTTT.

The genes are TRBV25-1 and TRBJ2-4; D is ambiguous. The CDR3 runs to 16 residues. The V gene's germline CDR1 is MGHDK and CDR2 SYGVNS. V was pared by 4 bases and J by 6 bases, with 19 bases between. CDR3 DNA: TGTGCCAGCAGTGCCCCGGATTCTAGGTGGGGAAACATTCAGTACTTC. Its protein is CASSAPDSRWGNIQYF.

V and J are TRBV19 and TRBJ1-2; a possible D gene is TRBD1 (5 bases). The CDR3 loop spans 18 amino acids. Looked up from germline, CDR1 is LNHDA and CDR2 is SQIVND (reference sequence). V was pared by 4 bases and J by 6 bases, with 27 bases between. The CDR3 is CASSKILFRDRSMNGYTF. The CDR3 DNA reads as TGTGCCAGTAGTAAGATCCTCTTCCGGGACCGCTCTATGAATGGCTACACCTTC.

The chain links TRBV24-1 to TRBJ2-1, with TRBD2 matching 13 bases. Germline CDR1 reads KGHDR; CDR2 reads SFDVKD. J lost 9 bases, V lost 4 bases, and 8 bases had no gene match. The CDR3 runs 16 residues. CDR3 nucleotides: TGTGCCACCAGTGACCCCGGGACTAGCGGGACAGGTGAGCAGTTCTTC. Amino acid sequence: CATSDPGTSGTGEQFF.

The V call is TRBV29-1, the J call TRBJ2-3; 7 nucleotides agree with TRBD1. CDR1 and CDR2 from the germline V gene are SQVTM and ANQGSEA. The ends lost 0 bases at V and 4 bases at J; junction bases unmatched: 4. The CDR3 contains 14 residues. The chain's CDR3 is CSVEENRGADTQYF. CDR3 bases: TGCAGCGTTGAAGAGAACAGGGGAGCAGATACGCAGTATTTT.

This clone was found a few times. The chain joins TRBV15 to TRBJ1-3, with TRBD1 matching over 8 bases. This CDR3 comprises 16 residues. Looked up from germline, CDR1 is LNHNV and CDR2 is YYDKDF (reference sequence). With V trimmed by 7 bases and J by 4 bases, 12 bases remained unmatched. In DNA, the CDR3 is TGTGCCACCACCCATCACAGGGGGAATAAGGGAAACACCATATATTTT. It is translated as CATTHHRGNKGNTIYF.

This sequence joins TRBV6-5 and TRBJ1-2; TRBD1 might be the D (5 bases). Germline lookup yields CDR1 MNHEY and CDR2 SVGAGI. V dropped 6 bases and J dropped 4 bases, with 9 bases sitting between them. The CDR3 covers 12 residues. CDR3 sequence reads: CASRRGGYGYTF. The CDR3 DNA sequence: TGTGCCAGCAGGAGGGGAGGCTATGGCTACACCTTC.

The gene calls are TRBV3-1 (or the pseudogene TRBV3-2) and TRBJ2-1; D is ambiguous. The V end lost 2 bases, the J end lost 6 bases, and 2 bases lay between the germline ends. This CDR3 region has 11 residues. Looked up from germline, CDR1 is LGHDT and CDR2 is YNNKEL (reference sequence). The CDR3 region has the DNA TGTGCCAGCAGCCAAACCAATGAGCAGTTCTTC. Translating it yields CASSQTNEQFF.

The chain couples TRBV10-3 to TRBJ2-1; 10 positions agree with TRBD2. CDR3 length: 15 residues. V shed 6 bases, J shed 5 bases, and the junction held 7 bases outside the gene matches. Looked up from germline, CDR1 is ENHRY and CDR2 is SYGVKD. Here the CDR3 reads CAISRLAGNDNEQFF. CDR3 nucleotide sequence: TGTGCCATCAGCCGACTAGCGGGTAACGACAATGAGCAGTTCTTC.

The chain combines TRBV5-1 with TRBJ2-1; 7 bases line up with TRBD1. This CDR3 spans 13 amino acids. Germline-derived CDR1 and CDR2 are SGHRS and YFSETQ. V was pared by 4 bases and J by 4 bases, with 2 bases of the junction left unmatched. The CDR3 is CASSTGQYNEQFF. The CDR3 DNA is TGCGCCAGCAGCACGGGACAGTACAATGAGCAGTTCTTC. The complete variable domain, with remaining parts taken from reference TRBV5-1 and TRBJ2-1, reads KAGVTQTPRYLIKTRGQQVTLSCSPISGHRSVSWYQQTPGQGLQFLFEYFSETQRNKGNFPGRFSGRQFSNSRSEMNVSTLELGDSALYLCASSTGQYNEQFFGPGTRLTVL.

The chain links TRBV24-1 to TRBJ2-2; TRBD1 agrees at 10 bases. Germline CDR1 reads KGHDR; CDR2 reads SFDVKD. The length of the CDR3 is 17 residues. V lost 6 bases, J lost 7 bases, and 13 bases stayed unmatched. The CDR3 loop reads CATSTVEWDRGVGELFF. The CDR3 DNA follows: TGTGCCACCAGTACCGTGGAATGGGACAGGGGAGTCGGGGAGCTGTTTTTT.

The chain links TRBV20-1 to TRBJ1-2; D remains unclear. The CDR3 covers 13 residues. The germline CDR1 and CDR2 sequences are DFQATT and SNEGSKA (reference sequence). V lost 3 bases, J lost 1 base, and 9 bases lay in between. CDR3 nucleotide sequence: TGCAGTGCTAGTGTAGGGTGTAACTATGGCTACACCTTC. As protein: CSASVGCNYGYTF.

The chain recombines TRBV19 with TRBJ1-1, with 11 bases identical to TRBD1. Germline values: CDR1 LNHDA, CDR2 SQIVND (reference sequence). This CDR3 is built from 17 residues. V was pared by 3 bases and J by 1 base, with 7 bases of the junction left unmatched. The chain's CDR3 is CASSMPRDRGKNTEAFF. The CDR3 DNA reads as TGTGCCAGTAGTATGCCCAGGGACAGGGGGAAGAACACTGAAGCTTTCTTT.

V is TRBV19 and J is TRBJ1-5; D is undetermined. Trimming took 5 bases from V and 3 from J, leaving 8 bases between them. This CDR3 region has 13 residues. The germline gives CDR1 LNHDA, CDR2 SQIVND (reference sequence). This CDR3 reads CASSDTHNQPQHF. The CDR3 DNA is TGTGCCAGTAGTGACACTCACAATCAGCCCCAGCATTTT.

The DNA of the CDR3 is TGTGCCAGCAAGGGCACAGATACGCAGTATTTT. It yields the protein CASKGTDTQYF. The V gene is TRBV13, the J gene TRBJ2-3; D is unresolved. Germline V CDR1 and CDR2: PRHDT, FYEKMQ (reference sequence). The V end was cut by 7 bases, the J end by 1 base, with 3 bases between. The CDR3 totals 11 residues.

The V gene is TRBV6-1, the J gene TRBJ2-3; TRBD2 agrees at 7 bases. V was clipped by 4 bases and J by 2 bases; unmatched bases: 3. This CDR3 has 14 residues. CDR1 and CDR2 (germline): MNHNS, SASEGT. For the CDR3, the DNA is TGTGCCAGCAGTGTAGCGGGTTACACAGATACGCAGTATTTT. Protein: CASSVAGYTDTQYF.

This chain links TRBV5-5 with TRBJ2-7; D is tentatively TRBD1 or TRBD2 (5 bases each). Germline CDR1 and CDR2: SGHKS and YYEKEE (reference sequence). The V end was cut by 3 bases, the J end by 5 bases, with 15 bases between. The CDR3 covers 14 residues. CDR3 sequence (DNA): TGTGCCAGCAGCTCGGGACGGGCGTTTAACGAGCAGTACTTC. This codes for CASSSGRAFNEQYF.

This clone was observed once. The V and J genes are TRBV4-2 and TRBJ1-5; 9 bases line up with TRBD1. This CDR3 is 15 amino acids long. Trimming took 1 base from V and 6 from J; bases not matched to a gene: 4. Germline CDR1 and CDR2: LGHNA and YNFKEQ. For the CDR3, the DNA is TGTGCCAGCAGCCAAGTACAGGGGGCTATTCAGCCCCAGCATTTT. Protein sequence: CASSQVQGAIQPQHF.

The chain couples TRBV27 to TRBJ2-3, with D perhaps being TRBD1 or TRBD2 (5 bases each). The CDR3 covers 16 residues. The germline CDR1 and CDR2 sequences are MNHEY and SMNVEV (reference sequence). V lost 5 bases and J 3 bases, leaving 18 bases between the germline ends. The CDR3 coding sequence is TGTGCCAGCAGTCCGTCGACAGTTAGAGGGACAGATACGCAGTATTTT. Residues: CASSPSTVRGTDTQYF.

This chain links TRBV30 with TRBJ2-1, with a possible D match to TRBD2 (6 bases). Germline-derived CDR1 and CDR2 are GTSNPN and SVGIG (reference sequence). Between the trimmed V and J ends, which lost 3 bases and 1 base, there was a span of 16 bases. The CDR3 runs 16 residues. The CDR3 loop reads CAWRPMTSISYNEQFF. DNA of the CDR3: TGTGCCTGGAGACCTATGACTAGTATTTCCTACAATGAGCAGTTCTTC.

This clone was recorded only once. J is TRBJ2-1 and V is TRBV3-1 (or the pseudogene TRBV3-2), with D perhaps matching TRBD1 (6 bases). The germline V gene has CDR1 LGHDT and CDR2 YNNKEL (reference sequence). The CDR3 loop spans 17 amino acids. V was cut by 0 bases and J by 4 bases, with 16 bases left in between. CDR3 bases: TGTGCCAGCAGCCAAGATTTGGGGGCTAGGGGATACAATGAGCAGTTCTTC. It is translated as CASSQDLGARGYNEQFF.

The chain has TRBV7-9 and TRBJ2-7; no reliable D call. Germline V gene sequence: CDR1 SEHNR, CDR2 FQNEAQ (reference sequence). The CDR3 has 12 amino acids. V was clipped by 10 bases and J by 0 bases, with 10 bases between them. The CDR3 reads CATTASSYEQYF. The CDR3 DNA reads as TGTGCCACCACGGCATCCTCCTACGAGCAGTACTTC.

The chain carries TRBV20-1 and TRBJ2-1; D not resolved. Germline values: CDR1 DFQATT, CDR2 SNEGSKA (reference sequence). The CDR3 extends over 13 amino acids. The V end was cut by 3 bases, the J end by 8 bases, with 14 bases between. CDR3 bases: TGCAGTGCTAGTGGTGATAGGACGTATGAGCAGTTCTTC. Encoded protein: CSASGDRTYEQFF.

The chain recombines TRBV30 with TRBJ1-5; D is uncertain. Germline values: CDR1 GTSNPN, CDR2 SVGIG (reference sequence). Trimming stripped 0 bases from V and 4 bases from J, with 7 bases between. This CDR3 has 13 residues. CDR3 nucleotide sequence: TGTGCCTGGAGTGTAGCTCATAATCAGCCCCAGCATTTT. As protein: CAWSVAHNQPQHF.

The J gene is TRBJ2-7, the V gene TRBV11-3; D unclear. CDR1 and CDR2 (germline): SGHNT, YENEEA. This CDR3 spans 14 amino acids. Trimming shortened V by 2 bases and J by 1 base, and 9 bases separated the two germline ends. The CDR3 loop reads CASSLHPGSYEQYF. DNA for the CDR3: TGTGCCAGCAGCTTACATCCGGGTTCCTACGAGCAGTACTTC.

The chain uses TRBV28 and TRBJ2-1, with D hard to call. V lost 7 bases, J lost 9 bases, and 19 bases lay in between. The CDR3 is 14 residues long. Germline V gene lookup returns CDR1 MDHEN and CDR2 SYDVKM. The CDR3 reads CASILSRVLVEQFF. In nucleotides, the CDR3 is TGTGCCAGCATACTGTCCCGGGTTTTGGTTGAGCAGTTCTTC.

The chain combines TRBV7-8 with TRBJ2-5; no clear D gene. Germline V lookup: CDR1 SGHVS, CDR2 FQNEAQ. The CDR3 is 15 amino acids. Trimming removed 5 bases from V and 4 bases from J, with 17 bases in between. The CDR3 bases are TGTGCCAGCAGCCCCTCAGGAATCTCCGGAGAGACCCAGTACTTC. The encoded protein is CASSPSGISGETQYF.

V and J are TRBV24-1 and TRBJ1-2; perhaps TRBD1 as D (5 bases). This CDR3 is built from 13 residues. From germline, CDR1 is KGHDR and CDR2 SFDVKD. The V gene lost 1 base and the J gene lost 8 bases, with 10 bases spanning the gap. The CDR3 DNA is TGTGCCACCAGTGATTTCAGGGAACACGGCTACACCTTC. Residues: CATSDFREHGYTF.

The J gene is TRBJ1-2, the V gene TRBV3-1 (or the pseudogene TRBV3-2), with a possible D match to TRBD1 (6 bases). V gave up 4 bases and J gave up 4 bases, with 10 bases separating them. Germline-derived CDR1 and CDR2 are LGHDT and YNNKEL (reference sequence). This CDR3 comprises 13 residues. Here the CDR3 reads CASSLPTGYGYTF. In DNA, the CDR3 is TGTGCCAGCAGCCTCCCGACAGGCTATGGCTACACCTTC.